Below, 30 T cell receptor beta chains from the same sample are listed, as sequenced in a study of T-cell memory formation after mild COVID-19 (dated by TCRdb to the early 2020s). Libraries were prepared through 5' RACE. Reads for this sample came from an Illumina NovaSeq 6000. In TCRdb, the public reads were trimmed at Q25 with fastp and aligned with MiXCR, with productive beta chains retained. One record per CDR3 amino acid sequence lists the most common genes and DNA. The sample table holds roughly 120,000 distinct CDR3 sequences, of which more than 15% were seen once. The ten largest clones capture around 14% of the sample. Sequencing input: PBMCs or a T cell subset sorted from them (not recorded which). The source of these receptors is an adult woman who had mild COVID-19 (a few samples of this study predate the infection). The sample titles of this study are shuffled in the database, so cell type and time point are left out; the donor was told from shared clones.

In its sample, this clonotype was seen a few times. The chain employs TRBV20-1 and TRBJ2-5, with TRBD2 matching over 11 bases. Losses at the gene ends were 0 bases for V and 5 bases for J; bases not matched to a gene: 8. The germline V gene has CDR1 DFQATT and CDR2 SNEGSKA (reference sequence). The CDR3 is made up of 16 amino acids. DNA for the CDR3: TGCAGTGCTAGAGATTCAGCTAGCGGGGGGTGGGAGACCCAGTACTTC. It encodes CSARDSASGGWETQYF.

The rearrangement uses TRBV4-1 and TRBJ2-5; a weak D match, TRBD1 (6 bases). The CDR3 is made up of 14 amino acids. Germline V CDR1 and CDR2: MGHRA, YSYEKL. With 2 bases removed from V and 4 bases from J, the gap between germline ends came to 11 bases. The chain's CDR3 is CASSQMAGAETQYF. The CDR3 DNA reads TGCGCCAGCAGCCAAATGGCAGGGGCAGAGACCCAGTACTTC.

Only a few counts were recorded for this clonotype. The V gene is TRBV12-3 or TRBV12-4, the J gene TRBJ1-4, with D possibly being TRBD1 (5 bases). This CDR3 region has 13 residues. The V and J ends lost 3 bases and 13 bases respectively, with 15 bases between them. CDR3 amino acids: CASSFLVGEGLFF. DNA of the CDR3: TGTGCCAGCAGTTTCTTAGTGGGGGAAGGACTGTTTTTT.

A few counts support this clonotype. V and J are TRBV14 and TRBJ2-5; no clear D. The CDR3 is 13 amino acids. Germline V CDR1 and CDR2: SGHDN, FVKESK. V gave up 1 base and J gave up 4 bases, with 7 bases separating them. In DNA form, the CDR3 reads TGTGCCAGCAGCCAAGGAAAGGGAGAGACCCAGTACTTC. The encoded protein is CASSQGKGETQYF.

This clonotype was detected only a few times. V and J are TRBV11-3 and TRBJ2-2; perhaps TRBD2 as D (6 bases). CDR1 and CDR2 from the germline V gene are SGHNT and YENEEA. The CDR3 covers 19 residues. Trimming took off 4 bases at V and 0 bases at J, with 21 bases between the two ends. DNA for the CDR3: TGTGCCAGCAGCTCGTACGGAACATCTAGCGCTTCGAACACCGGGGAGCTGTTTTTT. Its protein is CASSSYGTSSASNTGELFF.

The chain has TRBV7-9 and TRBJ2-7, with no clear D. Trimming removed 5 bases at V and 1 base at J, with 12 bases between. The germline CDR1 and CDR2 sequences are SEHNR and FQNEAQ (reference sequence). This CDR3 region has 14 residues. The CDR3: CASSRGLKSYEQYF. In nucleotides, the CDR3 is TGTGCCAGCAGCCGCGGATTAAAATCCTACGAGCAGTACTTC.

Only a few counts were recorded for this clonotype. V gene TRBV9 combines with J gene TRBJ1-1; D gene uncertain. The CDR3 is 14 residues long. V was trimmed by 0 bases and J by 4 bases, leaving 10 bases between them. The germline V gene encodes CDR1 SGDLS and CDR2 YYNGEE. The CDR3 DNA reads TGTGCCAGCAGCGTAGCTTCAGAGGGCACTGAAGCTTTCTTT. It encodes CASSVASEGTEAFF.

This chain links TRBV9 with TRBJ2-5, with 8 bases matching TRBD1. CDR3 size: 16 residues. Germline V gene sequence: CDR1 SGDLS, CDR2 YYNGEE. The junction had 8 bases not matched to a gene; V was cut back by 3 bases and J by 1 base. This CDR3 reads CASSASSGTGQETQYF. CDR3 nucleotide sequence: TGTGCCAGCAGCGCTTCCTCCGGGACAGGCCAAGAGACCCAGTACTTC. Full variable domain (missing parts from reference TRBV9 and TRBJ2-5): DSGVTQTPKHLITATGQRVTLRCSPRSGDLSVYWYQQSLDQGLQFLIQYYNGEERAKGNILERFSAQQFPDLHSELNLSSLELGDSALYFCASSASSGTGQETQYFGPGTRLLVL.

This clonotype was detected only a few times. V usage is TRBV24-1 and J usage is TRBJ2-1, with 15 bases matching TRBD2. The CDR3 contains 16 residues. Germline V CDR1 and CDR2: KGHDR, SFDVKD. V shed 3 bases and J 9 bases; nucleotides not matched to a gene: 5. Here the CDR3 DNA reads TGTGCCACCAGTGATACAGGACTAGCGGGAGGGGGTGAGCAGTTCTTC. Protein sequence: CATSDTGLAGGGEQFF.

This clonotype has ten or more counts. This sequence joins TRBV7-9 and TRBJ2-1, with TRBD2 as a possible D gene (5 bases). Trimming pared 1 base from V and 5 bases from J, leaving 6 bases between. The germline V gene has CDR1 SEHNR and CDR2 FQNEAQ (reference sequence). This CDR3 region has 13 residues. CDR3 bases: TGTGCCAGCAGCTTAGTGGGAGACAATGAGCAGTTCTTC. Its protein is CASSLVGDNEQFF.

The V call is TRBV9, the J call TRBJ2-1, with TRBD2 matching 11 bases. Germline CDR1 and CDR2: SGDLS and YYNGEE. This CDR3 is 14 amino acids long. With 2 bases clipped from V and 7 bases from J, the junction kept 2 bases outside the gene matches. CDR3: CASSVTSGGNEQFF. In DNA, the CDR3 is TGTGCCAGCAGCGTCACTAGCGGGGGTAATGAGCAGTTCTTC.

The chain combines TRBV9 with TRBJ2-3; D possibly corresponds to TRBD2 (5 bases). V was clipped by 2 bases and J by 0 bases, with 10 bases between them. Germline assignment: CDR1 SGDLS and CDR2 YYNGEE. This CDR3 region has 15 residues. This chain's CDR3 is CASSVSGASTDTQYF. The CDR3 DNA reads TGTGCCAGCAGCGTGAGCGGAGCTAGCACAGATACGCAGTATTTT.

The gene calls are TRBV12-3 or TRBV12-4 and TRBJ2-1; maybe TRBD2 (5 bases). V lost 6 bases and J 0 bases, leaving 15 bases between the germline ends. The CDR3 runs to 16 residues. CDR3 in amino acids: CASRRRRTSSYNEQFF. The DNA for the CDR3 is TGTGCCAGCAGACGTAGGAGGACGAGCTCCTACAATGAGCAGTTCTTC.

This sequence joins TRBV7-8 and TRBJ2-2; D is uncertain. CDR3 size: 15 residues. Trimming removed 0 bases at V and 4 bases at J, with 9 bases between. Germline V gene lookup returns CDR1 SGHVS and CDR2 FQNEAQ. The CDR3, as DNA: TGTGCCAGCAGCTTAGCTAGACTGAGCACCGGGGAGCTGTTTTTT. Its translation: CASSLARLSTGELFF.

This clonotype was counted between two and nine times. The V call is TRBV7-2, the J call TRBJ2-7; no firm D call. The CDR3 is made up of 15 amino acids. CDR1 SGHTA and CDR2 FQGNSA come from the germline V gene. The ends were cut back, 5 bases at V and 0 bases at J, with 14 bases in the middle. This chain's CDR3 is CASSPVGGSSYEQYF. Written as DNA, the CDR3 is TGTGCCAGCAGCCCGGTGGGCGGCAGCTCCTACGAGCAGTACTTC.

This clonotype came up a few times. The chain uses TRBV19 and TRBJ1-5, with D hard to call. CDR1 is LNHDA, CDR2 SQIVND, per germline (reference sequence). The CDR3 spans 14 residues. Trimming left V 7 bases short and J 2 bases short, with 12 bases between. The CDR3 nucleotides read TGTGCCAGTAATGAGCGGGTTGGCAATCAGCCCCAGCATTTT. Protein product: CASNERVGNQPQHF.

CDR3 protein: CASGWTSGQPDTQYF. Written as DNA, the CDR3 is TGTGCCAGTGGATGGACTAGCGGGCAACCAGATACGCAGTATTTT. The chain recombines TRBV19 with TRBJ2-3, with 11 bases aligning to TRBD2. In germline, CDR1 is LNHDA, CDR2 SQIVND (reference sequence). Germline trimming cut 8 bases from V and 4 bases from J; bases unmatched to any gene: 8. The CDR3 contains 15 residues.

V is TRBV3-1 and J is TRBJ2-1; possible D gene TRBD1, 5 bases. The CDR3 spans 14 residues. The V end lost 2 bases, the J end lost 7 bases, and 12 bases lay between the germline ends. Germline V lookup: CDR1 LGHDT, CDR2 YNNKEL (reference sequence). This CDR3 reads CASSQPPQGNEQFF. The CDR3 nucleotides are TGTGCCAGCAGCCAACCACCTCAGGGAAATGAGCAGTTCTTC.

This clonotype was detected only a few times. The chain is built from TRBV7-9 and TRBJ2-1; D is undetermined. Germline CDR1 reads SEHNR; CDR2 reads FQNEAQ (reference sequence). V dropped 5 bases and J dropped 5 bases, with 4 bases sitting between them. This CDR3 comprises 11 residues. CDR3 bases: TGTGCCAGCAGCAAAAACAATGAGCAGTTCTTC. It encodes CASSKNNEQFF.

This clonotype has a handful of counts. The gene calls are TRBV4-1 and TRBJ1-5; the D is unclear. Germline loops: CDR1 MGHRA, CDR2 YSYEKL. The CDR3 runs to 15 residues. The germline V and J ends were trimmed by 0 bases and 5 bases, with 11 bases remaining between them. The CDR3 DNA is TGCGCCAGCAGCCAAGATGGAACAGCCTATCAGCCCCAGCATTTT. It encodes CASSQDGTAYQPQHF.

This clonotype was counted a few times. The J gene is TRBJ2-7, the V gene TRBV20-1, with D hard to call. The CDR3 length is 11 residues. Trimming stripped 6 bases from V and 3 bases from J, with 9 bases between. Germline V gene lookup returns CDR1 DFQATT and CDR2 SNEGSKA (reference sequence). CDR3 sequence (DNA): TGCAGTGCCGCACCCAACTACGAGCAGTACTTC. It yields the protein CSAAPNYEQYF.

The table lists this clonotype with a few counts. The V gene is TRBV5-1, the J gene TRBJ2-6; D gene unclear. The CDR3 covers 15 residues. Germline values: CDR1 SGHRS, CDR2 YFSETQ. V was cut by 6 bases and J by 3 bases, with 13 bases left in between. This CDR3 reads CASTPAVFGANVLTF. In nucleotides, the CDR3 is TGCGCCAGCACCCCCGCCGTTTTTGGGGCCAACGTCCTGACTTTC.

The chain links TRBV11-1 to TRBJ2-7; D not certain. The germline V and J ends were trimmed by 5 bases and 3 bases, with 14 bases remaining between them. The CDR3 consists of 14 residues. From germline, CDR1 is SGHAT and CDR2 FQDESV (reference sequence). The CDR3 coding sequence is TGTGCCAGCAGCGAAGAAGGCATGATCTACGAGCAGTACTTC. The encoded protein is CASSEEGMIYEQYF.

The chain uses TRBV5-1 and TRBJ1-1; D not resolved. Trimming shortened V by 2 bases and J by 3 bases, and 8 bases separated the two germline ends. Germline CDR1 reads SGHRS; CDR2 reads YFSETQ. The CDR3 extends over 13 amino acids. The CDR3: CASSFEAHTEAFF. The CDR3 nucleotides are TGCGCCAGCAGCTTCGAGGCCCACACTGAAGCTTTCTTT.

The V call is TRBV20-1, the J call TRBJ2-3; D might be TRBD1 or TRBD2, each matching 6 bases. Trimming pared 6 bases from V and 5 bases from J, leaving 15 bases between. The germline CDR1 and CDR2 sequences are DFQATT and SNEGSKA (reference sequence). The CDR3 runs to 13 residues. The CDR3 region is CSAGGLEIDTQYF. In DNA, the CDR3 is TGCAGTGCAGGGGGGCTAGAGATAGATACGCAGTATTTT.

V is TRBV29-1 and J is TRBJ2-7; no clear D. There are 14 residues in the CDR3. Germline-derived CDR1 and CDR2 are SQVTM and ANQGSEA. Trimming removed 3 bases from V and 1 base from J, with 13 bases in between. CDR3: CSVDSDTDSYEQYF. CDR3 in DNA: TGCAGCGTTGATTCTGACACGGATTCCTACGAGCAGTACTTC.

Ten or more counts support this clonotype. The V call is TRBV7-9, the J call TRBJ2-2; D is uncertain. Germline CDR1 and CDR2: SEHNR and FQNEAQ (reference sequence). V was cut by 4 bases and J by 1 base, with 4 bases left in between. This CDR3 has 13 amino acids. CDR3 loop: CASSSKNTGELFF. DNA for the CDR3: TGTGCCAGCAGCTCTAAGAACACCGGGGAGCTGTTTTTT. The full variable domain, rest sourced from reference TRBV7-9 and TRBJ2-2, is DTGVSQNPRHKITKRGQNVTFRCDPISEHNRLYWYRQTLGQGPEFLTYFQNEAQLEKSRLLSDRFSAERPKGSFSTLEIQRTEQGDSAMYLCASSSKNTGELFFGEGSRLTVL.

The rearrangement joins TRBV11-2 to TRBJ2-5, with D unresolved. V lost 2 bases, J lost 5 bases, and 6 bases lay in between. This CDR3 has 12 amino acids. Germline V gene sequence: CDR1 SGHAT, CDR2 FQNNGV. Written as DNA, the CDR3 is TGTGCCAGCAGCTTACGATCCGAGACCCAGTACTTC. The encoded protein is CASSLRSETQYF.

The chain couples TRBV30 to TRBJ2-7, with D uncertain. The CDR3 covers 12 residues. Germline assignment: CDR1 GTSNPN and CDR2 SVGIG (reference sequence). Trimming took off 4 bases at V and 0 bases at J, with 7 bases between the two ends. The CDR3 is CAWKDSSYEQYF. CDR3 DNA sequence: TGTGCCTGGAAAGACTCCTCCTACGAGCAGTACTTC.

The rearrangement joins TRBV5-1 to TRBJ2-5; 11 nucleotides line up with TRBD2. The junction had 17 bases not matched to a gene; V was cut back by 5 bases and J by 5 bases. The CDR3 length is 18 residues. Germline V lookup: CDR1 SGHRS, CDR2 YFSETQ. The DNA for the CDR3 is TGCGCCAGCAGTCAGGGAACTAGCGGGAGTTGGTTGATGGAGACCCAGTACTTC. It encodes CASSQGTSGSWLMETQYF.